The present T cell receptor beta chain was sequenced within a study of PD-1 blockade in mismatch repair-deficient tumors. Looking at the study overall: Enrolled about 2012-2016, patients had progressing, pretreated mismatch repair-deficient cancers of about a dozen types.

Whole-study findings and limits: Rapid post-treatment expansion, then contraction, generally preceding radiologic response, marked tumor-resident clones.

Trimming pared 5 bases from V and 5 bases from J, leaving 9 bases between. Germline values: CDR1 GTSNPN, CDR2 SVGIG (reference sequence). The CDR3 spans 12 residues. This clone was seen only a few times. What it binds is unknown. All patients were mismatch repair deficient, assessed by either PCR or immunohistochemistry. A few pembrolizumab responders had their TCRs sequenced. Profiled with immunoSEQ multiplex PCR; TCRdb holds only in-frame clones, not every one. The sample includes 120,000 or so clones, about 88% of them seen just once. The TCR sequence derives from an adult with mismatch repair-deficient cancer. The genes are TRBV30 and TRBJ2-2; D call uncertain. The sample here was peripheral blood, taken 44 weeks after starting pembrolizumab. For the CDR3, the DNA is TGTGCCTGGGAGATAGGTACCGGGGAGCTGTTTTTT. Translating gives CAWEIGTGELFF. Together with reference TRBV30 and TRBJ2-2, the CDR3 gives the full variable domain: SQTIHQWPATLVQPVGSPLSLECTVEGTSNPNLYWYRQAAGRGLQLLFYSVGIGQISSEVPQNLSASRPQDRQFILSSKKLLLSDSGFYLCAWEIGTGELFFGEGSRLTVL.